These 8 T cell receptor beta chains share one sample of origin, sequenced in a study of neurological immune-mediated disorders. TCRdb reanalysed the 5' RACE reads using MiXCR and keeps one entry per CDR3 protein. The data show about 49,000 distinct CDR3 sequences, about an eighth seen once. Specified time point: longitudinal time-point 2. Sequencing was performed on PBMCs. The receptors derive from a male donor with HTLV-1-associated myelopathy (HAM/TSP).

Worth noting for this clonotype: A much larger clone lies one base from this, so it may be a read error. V and J are TRBV5-1 and TRBJ2-1, with D perhaps TRBD1 or TRBD2 (6 bases each). Germline V gene sequence: CDR1 SGHRS, CDR2 YFSETQ. This CDR3 is built from 16 residues. The V end was cut by 0 bases, the J end by 7 bases, with 17 bases between. CDR3 DNA sequence: TGCGCCAGCAGCTTGGGATGGCTATCGGGGGCAAATGAGCAGTTCTTC. Its protein is CASSLGWLSGANEQFF.

This clonotype appeared many times. This chain connects TRBV20-1 to TRBJ1-3; tentatively, D is TRBD1 (5 bases). V lost 5 bases and J lost 2, with 10 bases in between. CDR1 and CDR2 (germline): DFQATT, SNEGSKA (reference sequence). The CDR3 length is 13 residues. The CDR3 DNA sequence: TGCAGTGCTCGGGACGGCCCTGGAAACACCATATATTTT. It encodes CSARDGPGNTIYF.

This clonotype was recorded at least ten times. V and J are TRBV18 and TRBJ1-1; 8 nucleotides agree with TRBD1. The CDR3 length is 14 residues. The V gene end was trimmed by 3 bases and the J gene end by 5 bases; junction bases not matched to a gene: 5. Looked up from germline, CDR1 is KGHSH and CDR2 is LQKENI. CDR3 nucleotides: TGTGCCAGCTCACCCGGACAGGGAATAACTGAAGCTTTCTTT. It yields the protein CASSPGQGITEAFF.

This clonotype was counted ten times or more. This chain connects TRBV7-2 to TRBJ1-2; D is uncertain. V lost 1 base to trimming and J lost 0 bases, with 12 bases between them. The CDR3 runs to 16 residues. Germline V lookup: CDR1 SGHTA, CDR2 FQGNSA. CDR3 nucleotide sequence: TGTGCCAGCAGCTTAGTGGGCAGCTTAGCTAACTATGGCTACACCTTC. It yields the protein CASSLVGSLANYGYTF.

There are many counts of this clonotype. The chain recombines TRBV5-1 with TRBJ2-5, with TRBD2 matching over 7 bases. Germline V gives CDR1 SGHRS, CDR2 YFSETQ. The junction had 5 bases not matched to a gene; V was cut back by 1 base and J by 5 bases. The CDR3 length is 14 residues. CDR3 sequence reads: CASSLFGGEETQYF. CDR3 DNA: TGCGCCAGCAGCTTGTTTGGGGGGGAGGAGACCCAGTACTTC.

This clonotype was seen repeatedly, ten times or more. The chain uses TRBV6-5 and TRBJ2-7, with D tentatively TRBD1 or TRBD2 (6 bases each). This CDR3 region has 12 residues. CDR1 MNHEY and CDR2 SVGAGI come from the germline V gene. Deletions cut 2 bases from V and 6 bases from J, with 8 bases between. The CDR3 coding sequence is TGTGCCAGCAGTTACGGGGGGCGCGAGCAGTACTTC. Translated: CASSYGGREQYF.

This clonotype showed up many times. This chain's CDR3 is CASSAAGGVYEQYF. CDR3 DNA sequence: TGTGCCAGCAGTGCTGCAGGGGGCGTCTACGAGCAGTACTTC. The chain uses TRBV25-1 and TRBJ2-7, with 8 nucleotides matching TRBD1. V shed 4 bases, J shed 3 bases, and the junction held 5 bases outside the gene matches. The CDR3 has 14 residues. CDR1 is MGHDK, CDR2 SYGVNS, per germline.

There are many counts of this clonotype. V and J are TRBV4-1 and TRBJ1-5; a weak D match, TRBD1 (6 bases). Between the trimmed V and J ends, which lost 1 base and 5 bases, there was a span of 15 bases. Germline V gene sequence: CDR1 MGHRA, CDR2 YSYEKL. This CDR3 has 16 amino acids. DNA for the CDR3: TGCGCCAGCAGCCAAGGGTACACCAGGGGAGATCAGCCCCAGCATTTT. Protein: CASSQGYTRGDQPQHF.